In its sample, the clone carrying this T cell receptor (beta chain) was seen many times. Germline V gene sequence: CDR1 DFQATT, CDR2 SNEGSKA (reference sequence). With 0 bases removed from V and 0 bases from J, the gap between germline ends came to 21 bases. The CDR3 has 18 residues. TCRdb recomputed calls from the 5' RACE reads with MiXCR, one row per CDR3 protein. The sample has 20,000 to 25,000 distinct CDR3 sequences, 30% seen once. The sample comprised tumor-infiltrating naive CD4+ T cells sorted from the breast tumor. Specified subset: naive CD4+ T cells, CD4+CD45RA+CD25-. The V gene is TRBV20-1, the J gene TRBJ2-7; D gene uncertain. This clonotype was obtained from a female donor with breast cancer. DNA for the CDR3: TGCAGTGCTAGAGATCCAAGCAGCTTGGGATACCGCTCCTACGAGCAGTACTTC. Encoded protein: CSARDPSSLGYRSYEQYF.